This T cell receptor beta chain was sequenced for a study of blood T cell repertoires in COVID-19. The CDR3 totals 13 residues. The ends were cut back, 7 bases at V and 4 bases at J, with 10 bases in the middle. Per the germline V gene, CDR1 is KGHDR and CDR2 is SFDVKD. Authors' analysis steps: The assay estimated nucleated cells by amplifying reference gene primers. The table came from immunoSEQ multiplex PCR; TCRdb's copy has only in-frame clones and leaves some out. V and J calls and clone size are copied from that table; D and trimming were computed from the DNA. The data contain under 200,000 clones, approximately 88% of them singletons. The count of this clone is one.

The source of this sequence is a woman aged 80 or over with active or convalescent COVID-19. The chain combines TRBV24-1 with TRBJ1-5; D may be TRBD1 (5 bases). Sequences were obtained from peripheral blood. The CDR3 bases are TGTGCCACCAGCCAGGGCCGGAATCAGCCCCAGCATTTT. Its protein is CATSQGRNQPQHF.